This TCR beta chain was sequenced for a study of T cells in Graves' hyperthyroidism and ophthalmopathy. There were TCR beta CDR3 regions amplified from RNA transcripts. Carried out on the TCR CDR3, a first-round RT-PCR used the HTBI primer set. Each CDR3 protein is one row after TCRdb ran MiXCR on the multiplex PCR reads. The top ten clones hold roughly a sixth of a sample with 300,000 to 450,000 distinct CDR3 sequences, around 18% of them seen once. Germline loops: CDR1 SGHNT, CDR2 YYREEE (reference sequence). The CDR3 is 15 residues long. As concerns this clonotype: A read error is possible here, since a much larger clone lies one base away.

The source is a woman between 40 and 55 years old with Graves' ophthalmopathy. V gene TRBV5-4 combines with J gene TRBJ1-1; the D gene is possibly TRBD1 (6 bases). Sequencing was done on a sample of blood. CDR3: CASSTLQGWDTGAFF. For the CDR3, the DNA is TGTGCCAGCAGCACCCTTCAGGGATGGGACACTGGAGCTTTCTTT. The entire variable domain, with the rest obtained from reference TRBV5-4 and TRBJ1-1, is as follows: ETGVTQSPTHLIKTRGQQVTLRCSSQSGHNTVSWYQQALGQGPQFIFQYYREEENGRGNFPPRFSGLQFPNYSSELNVNALELDDSALYLCASSTLQGWDTGAFFGQGTRLTVV.